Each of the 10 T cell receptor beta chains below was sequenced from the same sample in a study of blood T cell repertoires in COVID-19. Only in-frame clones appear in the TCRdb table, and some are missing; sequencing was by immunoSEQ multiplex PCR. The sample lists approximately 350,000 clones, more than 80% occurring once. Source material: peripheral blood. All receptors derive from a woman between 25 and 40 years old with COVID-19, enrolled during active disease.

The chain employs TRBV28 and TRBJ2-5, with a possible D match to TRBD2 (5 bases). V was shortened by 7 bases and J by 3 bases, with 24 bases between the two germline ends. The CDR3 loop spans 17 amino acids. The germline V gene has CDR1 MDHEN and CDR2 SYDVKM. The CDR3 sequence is CASTKTSFARFKETQYF. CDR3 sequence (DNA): TGTGCCAGCACCAAAACTAGTTTCGCGCGTTTTAAAGAGACCCAGTACTTC.

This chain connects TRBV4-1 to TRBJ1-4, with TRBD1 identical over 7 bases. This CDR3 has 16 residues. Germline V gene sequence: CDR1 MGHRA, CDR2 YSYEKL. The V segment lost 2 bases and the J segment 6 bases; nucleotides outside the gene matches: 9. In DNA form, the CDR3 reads TGCGCCAGCAGCCAATTTCACAGACAGGGTGATGAAAAACTGTTTTTT. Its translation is CASSQFHRQGDEKLFF.

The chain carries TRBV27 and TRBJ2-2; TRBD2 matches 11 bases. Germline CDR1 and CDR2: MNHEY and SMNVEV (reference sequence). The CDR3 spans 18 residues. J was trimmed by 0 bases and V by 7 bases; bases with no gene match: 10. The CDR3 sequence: CASNPWLAGGANTGELFF. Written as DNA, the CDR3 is TGTGCCAGCAACCCCTGGCTAGCGGGAGGCGCGAACACCGGGGAGCTGTTTTTT.

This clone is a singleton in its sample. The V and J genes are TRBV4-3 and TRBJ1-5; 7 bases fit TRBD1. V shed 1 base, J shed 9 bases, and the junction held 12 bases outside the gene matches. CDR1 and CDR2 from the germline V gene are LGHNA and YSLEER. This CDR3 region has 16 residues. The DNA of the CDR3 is TGCGCCAGCAGCCAAGCCGTCGGACAGGCCCAATGGCCCCAGCATTTT. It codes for CASSQAVGQAQWPQHF.

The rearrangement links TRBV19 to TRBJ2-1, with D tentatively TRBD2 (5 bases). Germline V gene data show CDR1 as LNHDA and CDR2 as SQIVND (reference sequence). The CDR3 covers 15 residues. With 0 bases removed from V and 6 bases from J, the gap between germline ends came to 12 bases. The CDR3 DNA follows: TGTGCCAGTAGTATAGAAAGGACTGGCGGCAATGAGCAGTTCTTC. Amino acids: CASSIERTGGNEQFF.

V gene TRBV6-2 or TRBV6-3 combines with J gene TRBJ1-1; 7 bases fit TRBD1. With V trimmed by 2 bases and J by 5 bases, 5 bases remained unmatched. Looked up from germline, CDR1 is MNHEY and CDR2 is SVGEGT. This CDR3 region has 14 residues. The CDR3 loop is CASSYRGRGTEAFF. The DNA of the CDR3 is TGTGCCAGCAGTTACCGGGGCAGGGGGACTGAAGCTTTCTTT.

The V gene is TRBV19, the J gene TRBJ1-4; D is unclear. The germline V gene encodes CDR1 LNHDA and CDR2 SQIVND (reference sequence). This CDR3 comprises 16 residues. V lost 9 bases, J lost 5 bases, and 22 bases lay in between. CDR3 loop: CASGRSRQVKNEKLFF. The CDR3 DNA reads TGTGCCAGCGGTAGGTCCCGGCAGGTCAAGAATGAAAAACTGTTTTTT.

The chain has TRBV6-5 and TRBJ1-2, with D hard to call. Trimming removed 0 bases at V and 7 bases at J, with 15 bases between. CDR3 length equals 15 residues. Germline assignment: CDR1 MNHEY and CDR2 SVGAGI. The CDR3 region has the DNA TGTGCCAGCAGTTACTCGAGTAAAGTGAAATCTGGCTACACCTTC. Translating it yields CASSYSSKVKSGYTF.

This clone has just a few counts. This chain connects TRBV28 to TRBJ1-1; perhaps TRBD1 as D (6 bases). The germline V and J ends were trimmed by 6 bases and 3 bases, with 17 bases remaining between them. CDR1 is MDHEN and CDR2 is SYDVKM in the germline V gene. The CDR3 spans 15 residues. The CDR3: CASRGAGPPDTEAFF. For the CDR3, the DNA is TGTGCCAGCAGGGGGGCTGGCCCCCCGGACACTGAAGCTTTCTTT.

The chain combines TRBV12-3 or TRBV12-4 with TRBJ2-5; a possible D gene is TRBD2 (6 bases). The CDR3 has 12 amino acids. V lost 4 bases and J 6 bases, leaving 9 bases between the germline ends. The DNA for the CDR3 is TGTGCCAGCAGTTGGGCGGGAAAGACCCAGTACTTC. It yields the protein CASSWAGKTQYF.